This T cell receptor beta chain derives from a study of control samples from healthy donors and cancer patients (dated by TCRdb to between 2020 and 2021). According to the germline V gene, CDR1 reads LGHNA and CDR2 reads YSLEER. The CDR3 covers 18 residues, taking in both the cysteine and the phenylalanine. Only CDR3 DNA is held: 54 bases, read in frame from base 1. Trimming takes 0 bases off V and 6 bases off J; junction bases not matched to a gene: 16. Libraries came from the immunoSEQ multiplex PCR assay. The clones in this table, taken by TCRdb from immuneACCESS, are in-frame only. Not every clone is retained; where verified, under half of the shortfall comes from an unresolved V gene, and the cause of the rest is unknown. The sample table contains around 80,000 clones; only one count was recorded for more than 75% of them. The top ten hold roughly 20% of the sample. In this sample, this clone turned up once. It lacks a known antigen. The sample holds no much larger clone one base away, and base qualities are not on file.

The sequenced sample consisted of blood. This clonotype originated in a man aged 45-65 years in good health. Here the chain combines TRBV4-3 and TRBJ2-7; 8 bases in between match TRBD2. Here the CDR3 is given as CASSQDSRLATLGGEQYF. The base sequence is TGCGCCAGCAGCCAAGACTCAAGACTAGCGACCCTCGGGGGCGAGCAGTACTTC.